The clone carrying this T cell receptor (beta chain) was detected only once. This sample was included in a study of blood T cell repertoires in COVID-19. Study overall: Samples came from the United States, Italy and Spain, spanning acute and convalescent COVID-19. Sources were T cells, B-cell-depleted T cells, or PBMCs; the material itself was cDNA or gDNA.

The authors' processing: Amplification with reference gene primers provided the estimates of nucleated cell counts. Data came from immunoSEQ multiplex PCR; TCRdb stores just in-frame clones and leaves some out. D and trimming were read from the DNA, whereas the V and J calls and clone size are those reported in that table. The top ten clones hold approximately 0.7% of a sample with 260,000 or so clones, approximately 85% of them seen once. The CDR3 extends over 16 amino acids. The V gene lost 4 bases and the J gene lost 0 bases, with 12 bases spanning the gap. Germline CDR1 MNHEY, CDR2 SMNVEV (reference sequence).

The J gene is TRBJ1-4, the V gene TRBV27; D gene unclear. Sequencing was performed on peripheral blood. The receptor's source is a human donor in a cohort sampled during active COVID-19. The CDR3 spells CASSSHGDSTNEKLFF. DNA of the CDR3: TGTGCCAGCAGTTCCCACGGAGACTCAACTAATGAAAAACTGTTTTTT.